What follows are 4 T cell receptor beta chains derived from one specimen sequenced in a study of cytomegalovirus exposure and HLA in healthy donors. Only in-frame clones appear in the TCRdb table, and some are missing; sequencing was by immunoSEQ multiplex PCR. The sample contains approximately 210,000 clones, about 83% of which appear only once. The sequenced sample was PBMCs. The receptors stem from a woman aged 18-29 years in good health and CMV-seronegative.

The CDR3 reads CASSPGTSEYEQYF. The CDR3 bases are TGTGCCAGCTCACCCGGGACTAGCGAGTACGAGCAGTACTTC. The rearrangement links TRBV18 to TRBJ2-7, with TRBD2 matching over 10 bases. J gave up 4 bases and V 3 bases, and 3 bases lay outside the gene matches. CDR1 KGHSH and CDR2 LQKENI come from the germline V gene. The length of the CDR3 is 14 residues.

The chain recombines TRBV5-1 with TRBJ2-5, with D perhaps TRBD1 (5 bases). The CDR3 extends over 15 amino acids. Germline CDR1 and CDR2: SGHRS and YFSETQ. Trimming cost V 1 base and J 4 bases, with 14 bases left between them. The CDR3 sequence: CASSLMQGQGETQYF. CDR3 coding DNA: TGCGCCAGCAGCTTGATGCAGGGTCAAGGAGAGACCCAGTACTTC.

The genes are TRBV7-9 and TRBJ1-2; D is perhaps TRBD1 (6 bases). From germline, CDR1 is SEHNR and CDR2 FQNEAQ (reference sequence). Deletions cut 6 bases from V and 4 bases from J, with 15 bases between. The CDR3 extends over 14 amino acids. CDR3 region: CASSGGGGAYGYTF. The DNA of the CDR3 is TGTGCCAGCAGTGGAGGTGGGGGGGCCTATGGCTACACCTTC.

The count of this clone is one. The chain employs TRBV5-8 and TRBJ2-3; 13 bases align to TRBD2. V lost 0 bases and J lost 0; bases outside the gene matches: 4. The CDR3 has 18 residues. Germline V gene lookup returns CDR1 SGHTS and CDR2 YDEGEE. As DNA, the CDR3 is TGTGCCAGCAGCTTGGGACTAGCGGGGGGCTTTAGCACAGATACGCAGTATTTT. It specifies CASSLGLAGGFSTDTQYF. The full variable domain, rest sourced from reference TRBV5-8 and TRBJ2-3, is EAGVTQSPTHLIKTRGQQATLRCSPISGHTSVYWYQQALGLGLQFLLWYDEGEERNRGNFPPRFSGRQFPNYSSELNVNALELEDSALYLCASSLGLAGGFSTDTQYFGPGTRLTVL.